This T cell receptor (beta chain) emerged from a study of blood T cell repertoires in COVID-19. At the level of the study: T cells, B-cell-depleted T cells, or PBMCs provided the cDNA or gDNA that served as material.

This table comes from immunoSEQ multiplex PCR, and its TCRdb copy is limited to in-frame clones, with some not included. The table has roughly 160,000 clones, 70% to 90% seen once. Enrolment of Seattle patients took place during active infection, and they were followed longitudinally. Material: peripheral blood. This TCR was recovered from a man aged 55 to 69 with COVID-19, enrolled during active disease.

CDR3 bases: TGTGCCAGCTCACGCTTGGACAGGGGGCGGTACGAGCAGTACTTC. This encodes CASSRLDRGRYEQYF. The rearrangement uses TRBV18 and TRBJ2-7; 11 nucleotides agree with TRBD1. V shed 4 bases, J shed 4 bases, and the junction held 6 bases outside the gene matches. Germline loops: CDR1 KGHSH, CDR2 LQKENI. The CDR3 covers 15 residues.